These T cell receptor beta chains were read from a single sample in a study of CD8 T cells in Susac syndrome. TCRdb passed the immunoSEQ multiplex PCR reads through MiXCR, listing each CDR3 protein once. Of some 120,000 distinct CDR3 sequences detected, under 95% appear once; the ten largest clones hold about 0.23%. Sequencing was done on a sample of CD8+ T cells from PBMCs. Source of these receptors: a human donor with multiple sclerosis. Both conserved end residues are part of each CDR3.

TRBJ2-3 TRBV7-3 CASSGQPGDTQYF
TRBJ2-1 TRBV27 CASSSSGTEQFF
TRBJ1-2 TRBV14 CASSQVLAGHGYTF
TRBJ1-5 TRBV20-1 CSAMEGGDNQPQHF
TRBJ2-1 TRBV24-1 CATSDLQGREQFF
TRBJ2-6 TRBV19 CASGQPGANVLTF
TRBJ2-1 TRBV7-8 CASSSTAGSYNEQFF
TRBJ2-5 TRBV20-1 CSASLSEPWAGVAETQYF
TRBJ1-1 TRBV4-3 CASSQDIRMNTEAFF
TRBJ2-5 TRBV7-9 CASSLYMSSKYF
TRBJ2-7 TRBV29-1 CSVVTDSYEQYF
TRBJ1-5 TRBV27 CASSLVGFGQPQHF
TRBJ2-3 TRBV27 CASSLVSRPTDTQYF
TRBJ2-7 TRBV20-1 CSAPDRGGPYEQYF
TRBJ1-5 TRBV6-5 CASSLGVHQPQHF
TRBJ2-4 TRBV5-4 CASSRDRNLAGNIQYF
TRBJ1-4 TRBV5-1 CASSLEGHVRPATNEKLFF
TRBJ1-6 TRBV27 CASSLTVGRDSPLHF
TRBJ1-1 TRBV9 CASSVSRNTEAFF
TRBJ2-3 TRBV13 CASSSRDEGTDTQYF
TRBJ2-1 TRBV19 CASSTGSSYNEQFF
TRBJ1-4 TRBV29-1 CSVLDRELFF
TRBJ2-7 TRBV6-5 CASSYFSQIAGSYEQYF
TRBJ1-5 TRBV27 CASSLGGSGQPQHF
TRBJ2-7 TRBV30 CAWGHGSPSYEQYF
TRBJ2-7 TRBV29-1 CSVGAGEDGEQYF
TRBJ2-3 TRBV12-3/TRBV12-4 CASSSGISTDTQYF
TRBJ1-5 TRBV30 CAWSAVTIDSNQPQHF
TRBJ2-1 TRBV20-1 CSAPGPQGSYNEQFF